This TCR beta chain was retrieved from a study of T cell repertoires in cytomegalovirus infection. In TCRdb, the reads were re-called with MiXCR into one record per CDR3 protein. Of about 500,000 distinct CDR3 sequences detected, 25% to 35% appear once; the ten largest clones hold about a sixth. This clonotype was observed a single time. Its antigen is unknown. One junction end disagrees with the germline gene, perhaps due to a read error. CDR1 MNHEY and CDR2 SVGEGT come from the germline V gene. The CDR3 consists of 16 residues. The input for sequencing was cultured PBMCs, taken from culture after CMV antigen stimulation. The chain employs TRBV6-2 or TRBV6-3 and TRBJ2-2; D is possibly TRBD1 (6 bases). The receptor's source is a human donor in good health (CMV status not recorded). Some clones in this sample may be carry-over from other donors' samples. Here the CDR3 reads CARSRVGQRNTGELFF. Here the CDR3 DNA reads TGTGCCCGCAGCCGTGTAGGACAGAGGAACACCGGGGAGCTGTTTTTT.